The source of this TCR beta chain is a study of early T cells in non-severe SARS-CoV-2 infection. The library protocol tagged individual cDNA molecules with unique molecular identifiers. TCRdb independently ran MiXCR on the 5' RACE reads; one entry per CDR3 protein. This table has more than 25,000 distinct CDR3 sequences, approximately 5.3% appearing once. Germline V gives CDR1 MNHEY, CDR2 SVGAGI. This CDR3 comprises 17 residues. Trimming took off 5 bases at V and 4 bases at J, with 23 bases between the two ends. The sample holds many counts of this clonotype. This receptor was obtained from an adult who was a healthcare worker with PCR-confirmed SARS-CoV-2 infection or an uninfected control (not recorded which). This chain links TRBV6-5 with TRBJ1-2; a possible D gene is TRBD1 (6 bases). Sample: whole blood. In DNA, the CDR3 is TGTGCCAGCAGTGACACCCCCCCGCAGGGGTTCCTCTATGGCTACACCTTC. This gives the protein CASSDTPPQGFLYGYTF.